These T cell receptor beta chains were read from a single sample in a study of post-analysis software for immune sequencing data. TCRdb re-analysed the PCR reads in MiXCR, keeping a single row per CDR3 protein. The repertoire consists of hundreds of thousands of distinct CDR3 sequences, with 55% to 60% occurring once and the leading ten covering around 11%. Input material: blood. All receptors derive from a girl aged 2-9 years with multiple sclerosis. CDR3s include the opening cysteine and the closing phenylalanine or tryptophan. The D gene is left open where the match is weak. Clone size is shown for a subset of rows, as once, few, many or a class of expanded clone.

abundance	v_gene	d_gene	j_gene	CDR3nt	CDR3aa
.	TRBV20-1	TRBD2	TRBJ2-7	TGCAGTGCTTTTAGCGGGGGACTAGCGGGGAGGAAATACGAGCAGTACTTC	CSAFSGGLAGRKYEQYF
many	TRBV7-9	TRBD1	TRBJ2-7	TGTGCCAGCAGCTTACCAGGGGGCTCCTACGAGCAGTACTTC	CASSLPGGSYEQYF
.	TRBV25-1	.	TRBJ1-6	TGTGCCAGCAGTGAACCGTTAGGGGTATCACCCCTCCACTTT	CASSEPLGVSPLHF
many	TRBV12-3/TRBV12-4	.	TRBJ2-5	TGTGCCAGCAGTTTATTTCAGGGATCTCAAGAGACCCAGTACTTC	CASSLFQGSQETQYF
.	TRBV7-2	.	TRBJ2-5	TGTGCCAGCAGCTGCCAGGGAATTGAGGAGACCCAGTACTTC	CASSCQGIEETQYF
.	TRBV7-9	TRBD1	TRBJ2-3	TGTGCCAGCAGCTCCTCGGGACAGGGGGCCGCAGATACGCAGTATTTT	CASSSSGQGAADTQYF
.	TRBV12-3/TRBV12-4	.	TRBJ2-1	TGTGCCAGCAGTTTTATTCTGGGGGGCAATGAGCAGTTCTTC	CASSFILGGNEQFF
few	TRBV5-1	.	TRBJ2-7	TGCGCCAGCAGCTTCGGGTTACGCGGGGAGCAGTACTTC	CASSFGLRGEQYF
few	TRBV12-5	.	TRBJ2-1	TGTGCTAGTGGTACGCCCCTCCTAGGGGGCAATGAGCAGTTCTTC	CASGTPLLGGNEQFF
.	TRBV12-3/TRBV12-4	TRBD1	TRBJ1-5	TGTGCCAGCAGTCCCGGCCTCAGGGGGAATCAGCCCCAGCATTTT	CASSPGLRGNQPQHF
.	TRBV19	.	TRBJ1-2	TGTGCCAGTAGTGCTACAGCGAGCTATGGCTACACCTTC	CASSATASYGYTF
.	TRBV5-1	.	TRBJ1-4	TGCGCCAGCAGCTTGATTGCCGGCGGGGGAGAAAAACTGTTTTTT	CASSLIAGGGEKLFF
.	TRBV15	.	TRBJ1-2	TGTGCCACCAGCAGAGGCGCCGGGGCTCGGCACTATGGCTACACCTTC	CATSRGAGARHYGYTF
.	TRBV20-1	TRBD2	TRBJ2-3	TGCAGTGCATATTTAGCGGGGGGGCAAGTAACAGATACGCAGTATTTT	CSAYLAGGQVTDTQYF
.	TRBV7-2	.	TRBJ2-3	TGTGCCAGCAGCTTGTCCCCGGGAACGCCAAGCACAGATACGCAGTATTTT	CASSLSPGTPSTDTQYF
.	TRBV10-3	.	TRBJ1-5	TGTGCCATCAGTGAGTTCCCCGGTGATAGCAATCAGCCCCAGCATTTT	CAISEFPGDSNQPQHF
.	TRBV11-2	.	TRBJ2-1	TGTGCCAGCAGCTTAGGCGAAAATTTGGGTGAGCAGTTCTTC	CASSLGENLGEQFF
.	TRBV2	.	TRBJ2-5	TGTGCCAGCAGAGGACGGTCGTCAGGAGAGACCCGGTACTTC	CASRGRSSGETRYF
.	TRBV10-3	TRBD1	TRBJ2-7	TGTGCCATCCTGACCACGCTCCGGGGCAGGAAACAGGGGTTCGAGCAGTACTTC	CAILTTLRGRKQGFEQYF
.	TRBV29-1	TRBD1	TRBJ1-1	TGCAGCGTCCCAGTACCCAATCCGGGACAGGGGCCCTCAAACACTGAAGCTTTCTTT	CSVPVPNPGQGPSNTEAFF
few	TRBV20-1	.	TRBJ1-5	TGCAGTGCTGCGGCGGGCGGGGGTAGCAATCAGCCCCAGCATTTT	CSAAAGGGSNQPQHF
.	TRBV5-1	.	TRBJ1-1	TGCGCCAGCAGCTCGGGCGCGCACACTGAAGCTTTCTTT	CASSSGAHTEAFF
.	TRBV10-3	.	TRBJ2-1	TGTGCCATCAGTGGGGACCGCGGGGGCCCTTACAATGAGCAGTTCTTC	CAISGDRGGPYNEQFF
.	TRBV29-1	.	TRBJ1-1	TGCAGCGTTGCGGGCAGGATGAGAACTGAAGCTTTCTTT	CSVAGRMRTEAFF
once	TRBV11-2	TRBD2	TRBJ2-1	TGTGCCAGCAGCTTAGGCTCGAGCGGGAGGGCCGGGGAGCAGTTCTTC	CASSLGSSGRAGEQFF
.	TRBV3-1	.	TRBJ2-7	TGTGCCAGCAGCCAAGAGGGGGCCTCCTACGAGCAGTACTTC	CASSQEGASYEQYF
few	TRBV6-4	TRBD2	TRBJ2-7	TGTGCCAGCAGTGACTCGGGAGCGGGGGGGGCATATTCCCACGAGCAGTACTTC	CASSDSGAGGAYSHEQYF
.	TRBV10-3	.	TRBJ1-2	TGTGCCATCGGTGAGTCGGTGGTTGGCTACACCTTC	CAIGESVVGYTF
.	TRBV20-1	TRBD2	TRBJ2-1	TGCAGTGCTAGGACTAGCGGGGGGGCCCCTGAGCAGTTCTTC	CSARTSGGAPEQFF
.	TRBV2	.	TRBJ2-1	TGTGCCAGCAGTGATGGGACTCTTGAGCAGTTCTTC	CASSDGTLEQFF
.	TRBV5-1	.	TRBJ1-6	TGCGCCAGCAGGTGGGCACCTGATAATTCACCCCTCCACTTT	CASRWAPDNSPLHF
.	TRBV12-3/TRBV12-4	TRBD2	TRBJ2-7	TGTGCCAGCGGTCTAGCGGGAGGGCAGGGCGAGCAGTACTTC	CASGLAGGQGEQYF
.	TRBV20-1	.	TRBJ2-5	TGCAGTGCCCAGGACTTCGGGGCCGGAGAGACCCAGTACTTC	CSAQDFGAGETQYF